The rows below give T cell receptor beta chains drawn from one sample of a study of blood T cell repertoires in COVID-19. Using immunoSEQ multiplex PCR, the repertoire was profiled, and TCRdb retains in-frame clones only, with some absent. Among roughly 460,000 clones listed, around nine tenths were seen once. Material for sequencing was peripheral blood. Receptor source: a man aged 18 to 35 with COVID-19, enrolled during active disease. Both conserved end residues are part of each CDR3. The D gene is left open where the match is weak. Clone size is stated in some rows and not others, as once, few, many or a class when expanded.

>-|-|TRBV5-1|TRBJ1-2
TGCGCCAGCAGCACTGGACAATCCGACTATGGCTACACCTTC
CASSTGQSDYGYTF
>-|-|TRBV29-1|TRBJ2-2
TGCAGCGCCAGGGTGATGAACACCGGGGAGCTGTTTTTT
CSARVMNTGELFF
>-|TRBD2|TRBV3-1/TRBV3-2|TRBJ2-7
TGTGCCAGCAGCCACCAGACTAGCGGAAACGAGCAGTACTTC
CASSHQTSGNEQYF
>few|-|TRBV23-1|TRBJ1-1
TGCGCCAGCAGTCAGACAGCCAAAATGAACACTGAAGCTTTCTTT
CASSQTAKMNTEAFF
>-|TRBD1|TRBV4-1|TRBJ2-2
TGCGCCAGCAGTTCCACAGGGGGCCGAAACACCGGGGAGCTGTTTTTT
CASSSTGGRNTGELFF
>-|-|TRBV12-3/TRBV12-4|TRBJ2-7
TGTGCCAGCAGCCTAGTACTCTACGAGCAGTACTTC
CASSLVLYEQYF
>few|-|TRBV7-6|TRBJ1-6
TGTGCCAGCAGCTTAGCTGGGTCGGGTTCACCCCTCCACTTT
CASSLAGSGSPLHF
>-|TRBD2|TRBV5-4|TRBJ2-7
TGTGCCAGCAGCTTCTCGCTAGCGGACTCCTACGAGCAGTACTTC
CASSFSLADSYEQYF
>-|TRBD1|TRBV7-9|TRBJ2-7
TGTGCCAGCAGCTTCCAACAGGGACAGTCCTACGAGCAGTACTTC
CASSFQQGQSYEQYF
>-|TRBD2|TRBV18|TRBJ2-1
TGTGCCAGCTCACCACCGACTAGCTACGATGAGCAGTTCTTC
CASSPPTSYDEQFF
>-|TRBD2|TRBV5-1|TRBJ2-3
TGCGCCAGCCGCGGGACTAGCGATTCAGATACGCAGTATTTT
CASRGTSDSDTQYF
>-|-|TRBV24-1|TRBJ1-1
TGTGCCACCAGTGCGGGAATGAACACTGAAGCTTTCTTT
CATSAGMNTEAFF
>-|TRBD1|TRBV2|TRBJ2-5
TGTGCCAGCAGTAGAAGACAGGGGTCGCAAGAGACCCAGTACTTC
CASSRRQGSQETQYF
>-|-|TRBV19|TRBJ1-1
TGTGCCAGTAGATCCGGGACATTTACCGAAGCTTTCTTT
CASRSGTFTEAFF
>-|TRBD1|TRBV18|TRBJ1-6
TGTGCCAGCTCGCCTCGACAGGGCTTGGATTCACCCCTCCACTTT
CASSPRQGLDSPLHF
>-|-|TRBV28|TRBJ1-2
TGTGCCAGCAGTTCAGGGTGGCGGAACTATGGCTACACCTTC
CASSSGWRNYGYTF
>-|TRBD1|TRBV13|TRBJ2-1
TGTGCCAGCAGCTTAGGGCAGGGGGACAGGGAGCAGTTCTTC
CASSLGQGDREQFF
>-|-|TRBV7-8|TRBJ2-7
TGTGCCAGCAGCTTAAGTACAGGGTTGTTTCACGAGCAGTACTTC
CASSLSTGLFHEQYF
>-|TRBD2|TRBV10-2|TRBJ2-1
TGCGCCAGCAGTGAGTCGGTGTCTAGCGGGAGTCCCTTCCACAATGAGCAGTTCTTC
CASSESVSSGSPFHNEQFF
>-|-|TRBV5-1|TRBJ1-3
TGCGCCAGCAGTTTCGACAGCCACTCTGGAAACACCATATATTTT
CASSFDSHSGNTIYF
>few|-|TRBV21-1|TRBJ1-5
TGTGCCAGCAGCAAAGCAGGGGGCAATCAGCCCCAGCATTTT
CASSKAGGNQPQHF
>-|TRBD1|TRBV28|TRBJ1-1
TGTGCCAGCAGTTTTTACCCGGGCAGGGGGGTGAACACTGAAGCTTTCTTT
CASSFYPGRGVNTEAFF
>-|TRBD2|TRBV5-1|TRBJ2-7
TGCGCCAGCAGCTCGCGACTAGCGGGCCCTTACGAGCAGTACTTC
CASSSRLAGPYEQYF
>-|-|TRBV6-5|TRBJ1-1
TGTGCCAGCAGACTAGGGAACACTGAAGCTTTCTTT
CASRLGNTEAFF
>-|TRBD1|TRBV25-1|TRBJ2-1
TGTGCCAGCAGTGAAATAGAGGGACAGAGCTCCTACAATGAGCAGTTCTTC
CASSEIEGQSSYNEQFF
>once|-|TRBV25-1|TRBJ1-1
TGTGCCAGCAGTGGGGGGGGAGACACTGAAGCTTTCTTT
CASSGGGDTEAFF
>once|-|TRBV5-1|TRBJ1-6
TGCGCCAGCAGTTCCTCAGGGGATAATTCACCCCTCCACTTT
CASSSSGDNSPLHF
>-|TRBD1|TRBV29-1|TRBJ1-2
TGCAGCGTAGCTACCCCGGACAGGGCTAACTATGGCTACACCTTC
CSVATPDRANYGYTF
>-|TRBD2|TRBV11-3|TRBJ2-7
TGTGCCAGCAGCTTTAGCGGGAATATCTACGAGCAGTACTTC
CASSFSGNIYEQYF
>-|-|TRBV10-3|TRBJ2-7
TGTGCCATCAGTGATTCCGGACAGAACGCCTACGAGCAGTACTTC
CAISDSGQNAYEQYF
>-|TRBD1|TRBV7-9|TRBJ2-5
TGTGCCAGCAGCTTTAAGACAGGGGGCGTGGAGACCCAGTACTTC
CASSFKTGGVETQYF
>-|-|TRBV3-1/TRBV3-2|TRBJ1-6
TGTGCCAGCAGCCAAGACAGGGGAAATTCACCCCTCCACTTT
CASSQDRGNSPLHF
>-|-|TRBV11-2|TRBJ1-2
TGTGCCAGCAGCCCCCCTTACCCTATCTACGGCTACACCTTC
CASSPPYPIYGYTF
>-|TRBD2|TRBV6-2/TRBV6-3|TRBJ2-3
TGTGCCAGCAGTCAAACTAGCGGGAGGGGGATTGGGGCCACAGATACGCAGTATTTT
CASSQTSGRGIGATDTQYF
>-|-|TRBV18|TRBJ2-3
TGTGCCAGCTCACCACCGCTAAGAAATACGCAGTATTTT
CASSPPLRNTQYF
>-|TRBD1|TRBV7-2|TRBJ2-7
TGTGCCAGCAGCTCGTACAGGGGCGGATTCTACGAGCAGTACTTC
CASSSYRGGFYEQYF
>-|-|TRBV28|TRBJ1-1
TGTGCCAGCAGTTTTTCGGCAGGGAAGAACACTGAAGCTTTCTTT
CASSFSAGKNTEAFF
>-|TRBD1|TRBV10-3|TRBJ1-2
TGTGCCATCAGTGAGAACACAGGGGGCGTAAACTATGGCTACACCTTC
CAISENTGGVNYGYTF
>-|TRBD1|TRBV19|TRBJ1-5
TGTGCCAGTAGTATAACTGGACAGGGGAGTCAGCCCCAGCATTTT
CASSITGQGSQPQHF
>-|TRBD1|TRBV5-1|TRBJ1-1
TGCGCCAGCAGCGTTCAAACAGGGGGGAACACTGAAGCTTTCTTT
CASSVQTGGNTEAFF
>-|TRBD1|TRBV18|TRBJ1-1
TGTGCCAGCTCAGCAGGACAGGGAGGAACTGAAGCTTTCTTT
CASSAGQGGTEAFF